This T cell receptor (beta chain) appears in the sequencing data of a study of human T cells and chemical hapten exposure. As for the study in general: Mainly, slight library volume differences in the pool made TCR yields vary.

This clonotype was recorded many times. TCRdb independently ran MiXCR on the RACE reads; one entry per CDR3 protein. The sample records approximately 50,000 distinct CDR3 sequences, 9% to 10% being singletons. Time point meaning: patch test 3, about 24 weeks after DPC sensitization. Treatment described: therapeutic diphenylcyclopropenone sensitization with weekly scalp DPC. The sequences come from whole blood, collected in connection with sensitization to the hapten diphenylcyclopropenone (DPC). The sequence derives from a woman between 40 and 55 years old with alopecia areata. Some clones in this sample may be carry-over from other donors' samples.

This CDR3 is CAWSGVSSYNEQFF. The DNA for the CDR3 is TGTGCCTGGAGTGGTGTAAGCTCCTACAATGAGCAGTTCTTC. This rearrangement joins TRBV30 to TRBJ2-1; D is undetermined. The CDR3 is 14 residues long. The V gene's germline CDR1 is GTSNPN and CDR2 SVGIG (reference sequence). V lost 1 base to trimming and J lost 0 bases, with 7 bases between them.